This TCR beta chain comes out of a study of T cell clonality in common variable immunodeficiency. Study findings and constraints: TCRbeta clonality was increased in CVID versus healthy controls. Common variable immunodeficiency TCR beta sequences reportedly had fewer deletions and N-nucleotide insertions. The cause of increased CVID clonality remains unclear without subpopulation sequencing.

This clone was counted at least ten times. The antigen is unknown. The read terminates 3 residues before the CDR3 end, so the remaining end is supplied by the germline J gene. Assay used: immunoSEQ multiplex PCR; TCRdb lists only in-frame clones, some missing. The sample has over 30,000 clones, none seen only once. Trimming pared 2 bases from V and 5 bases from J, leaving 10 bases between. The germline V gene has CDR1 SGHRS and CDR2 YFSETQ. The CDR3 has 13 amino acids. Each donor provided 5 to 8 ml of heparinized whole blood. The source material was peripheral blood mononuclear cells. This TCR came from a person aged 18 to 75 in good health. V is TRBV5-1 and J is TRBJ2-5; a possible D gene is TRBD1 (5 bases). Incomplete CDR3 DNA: TGCGCCAGCAGCTTCCAGGGCGGTGAGACC. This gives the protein CASSFQGGET. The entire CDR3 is CASSFQGGETQYF.